This T cell receptor (beta chain) was recovered during a study of T cell repertoires in cytomegalovirus infection. Study context: CMV infection plus the matching HLA type was flagged by public TCR beta signatures. Notes on the study in general: In two of eight donors, the top clonotype was HLA-C-restricted CMV-specific.

TCRdb used MiXCR to reprocess the reads, holding one entry per CDR3 protein. The sample records roughly 500,000 distinct CDR3 sequences, over 9% being singletons. V lost 4 bases, J lost 2 bases, and 9 bases lay in between. The germline gives CDR1 SGHNT, CDR2 YYREEE (reference sequence). The CDR3 is 14 residues long. This clonotype was seen more than once but under ten times. Its antigen is not known. Sequenced material: PBMCs. The sequence was obtained from a human donor in good health (CMV status not recorded). Some clones in this sample may be carry-over from other donors' samples. This chain uses TRBV5-4 with TRBJ2-2, with D perhaps TRBD1 (6 bases). As DNA, the CDR3 is TGTGCCAGCAGCGGACAGTTAAACACCGGGGAGCTGTTTTTT. It codes for CASSGQLNTGELFF.